The 8 T cell receptor beta chains below were found in one sample sequenced in a study of blood T cell repertoires in COVID-19. Measured with immunoSEQ multiplex PCR; TCRdb has only the in-frame clones, and not every one. The table lists approximately 75,000 clones, 85% to 90% of them singletons. The specimen sequenced was peripheral blood. These receptors were taken from a man between 60 and 75 years old with acute or convalescent COVID-19.

The J gene is TRBJ2-1, the V gene TRBV23-1; 15 bases are a match to TRBD2. TRBV23-1 is flagged as an ORF with uncertain function. Trimming took 7 bases from V and 9 from J; bases not matched to a gene: 7. This CDR3 is built from 15 residues. The CDR3 bases are TGCGCCAGCACAACGGGACTAGCGGGAGGTGGTGAGCAGTTCTTC. This translates into CASTTGLAGGGEQFF.

V gene TRBV12-5 combines with J gene TRBJ1-6; D possibly corresponds to TRBD1 (6 bases). Trimming left V 0 bases short and J 5 bases short, with 17 bases between. Germline lookup yields CDR1 LGHNT and CDR2 FRNRAP. The length of the CDR3 is 18 residues. The CDR3, as DNA: TGTGCTAGTGGTTTGGTAGTTTGGGGGGGCGTTAATAATTCACCCCTCCACTTT. Protein product: CASGLVVWGGVNNSPLHF.

This chain links TRBV19 with TRBJ1-5, with D maybe TRBD1 (6 bases). The CDR3 covers 14 residues. CDR1 is LNHDA and CDR2 is SQIVND in the germline V gene (reference sequence). V was trimmed by 5 bases and J by 1 base, leaving 9 bases between them. CDR3 bases: TGTGCCAGTAGTTATACAGGGAGCAATCAGCCCCAGCATTTT. Its protein product is CASSYTGSNQPQHF.

V gene TRBV30 combines with J gene TRBJ2-7; the D is unclear. The CDR3 spans 13 residues. Germline V gene data show CDR1 as GTSNPN and CDR2 as SVGIG (reference sequence). Between the trimmed V and J ends, which lost 5 bases and 2 bases, there was a span of 13 bases. CDR3 in DNA: TGTGCCTGGGCTCGAAGCTCTCCCTACGAGCAGTACTTC. It translates to CAWARSSPYEQYF.

The rearrangement uses TRBV4-1 and TRBJ1-1, with D uncertain. Germline V gene lookup returns CDR1 MGHRA and CDR2 YSYEKL. V shed 4 bases and J shed 3 bases, with 9 bases lying between them. This CDR3 has 13 amino acids. The CDR3 loop is CASSLREDTEAFF. CDR3 bases: TGCGCCAGCAGCCTAAGGGAGGACACTGAAGCTTTCTTT.

The CDR3 reads CASSYSTRVSMNTEAFF. The CDR3 nucleotides are TGTGCCAGCAGTTACTCAACTCGGGTTTCAATGAACACTGAAGCTTTCTTT. The chain is built from TRBV6-2 or TRBV6-3 and TRBJ1-1, with D uncertain. Germline CDR1 reads MNHEY; CDR2 reads SVGEGT. This CDR3 comprises 17 residues. V was clipped by 0 bases and J by 0 bases, with 14 bases between them.

V usage is TRBV11-2 and J usage is TRBJ2-2; D is possibly TRBD2 (7 bases). Germline V gene sequence: CDR1 SGHAT, CDR2 FQNNGV. Between the trimmed V and J ends, which lost 5 bases and 3 bases, there was a span of 16 bases. This CDR3 contains 16 residues. CDR3 protein: CASSPRGGAYTGELFF. DNA for the CDR3: TGTGCCAGCAGCCCTAGGGGGGGGGCCTACACCGGGGAGCTGTTTTTT.

This clone occurred once. The chain combines TRBV19 with TRBJ2-3; TRBD2 aligns across 12 bases. The CDR3 has 15 residues. Germline assignment: CDR1 LNHDA and CDR2 SQIVND (reference sequence). The V and J ends lost 4 bases and 2 bases, in that order; junction bases with no gene match: 1. For the CDR3, the DNA is TGTGCCAGTAGTACTAGCGGGGGGGCCACAGATACGCAGTATTTT. Its protein product is CASSTSGGATDTQYF.